This TCR beta chain was found in a study of PD-1 blockade in classical Hodgkin lymphoma. Remarks on this clone: Its target is not known.

Noted time point: newly diagnosed, previously untreated cHL patient sample. Investigators isolated CD4+ T cells from thawed PBMCs through magnetic negative selection. Comparison relied on PBMCs that came from newly diagnosed, untreated classical Hodgkin lymphoma. Notes on the study in general: Diminished baseline TCR diversity has been reported in newly diagnosed patients relative to healthy donors.

This CDR3 region has 16 residues. Data came from immunoSEQ multiplex PCR; TCRdb stores just in-frame clones and leaves some out. The sample holds approximately 20,000 clones, over 75% seen once. The clonotype originates from a human donor with classical Hodgkin lymphoma. This rearrangement joins TRBV21-1 to TRBJ1-1; the table assigns TRBD1, which was not confirmed against the DNA. TRBV21-1 corresponds to a pseudogene. The specimen was CD4+ T cells from blood. The DNA of the CDR3 is TGTGCCAGCAGGCTCAAGGTATGGGGCAAGAACACTGAAGCTTTCTTT. Translating gives CASRLKVWGKNTEAFF.